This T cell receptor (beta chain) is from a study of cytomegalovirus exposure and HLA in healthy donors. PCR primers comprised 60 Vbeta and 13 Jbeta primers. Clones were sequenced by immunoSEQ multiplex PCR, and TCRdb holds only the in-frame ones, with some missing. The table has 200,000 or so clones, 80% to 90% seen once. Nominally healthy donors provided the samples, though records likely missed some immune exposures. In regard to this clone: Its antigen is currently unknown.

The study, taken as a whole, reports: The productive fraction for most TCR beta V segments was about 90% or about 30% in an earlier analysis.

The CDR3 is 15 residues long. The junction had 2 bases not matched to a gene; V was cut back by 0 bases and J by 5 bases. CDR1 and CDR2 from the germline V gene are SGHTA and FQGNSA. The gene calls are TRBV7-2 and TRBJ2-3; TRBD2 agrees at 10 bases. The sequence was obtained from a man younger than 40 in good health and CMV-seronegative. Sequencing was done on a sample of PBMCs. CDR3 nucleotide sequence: TGTGCCAGCAGCTTAGCCCTAGCGGGAGTAGATACGCAGTATTTT. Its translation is CASSLALAGVDTQYF.